The entry that follows covers one T cell receptor beta chain sequence. This clone was seen only a few times. The antigen it binds to is not known. Per-nucleotide qualities are absent, and no much larger clonotype sits a single base away. This entry is derived from a study of blood T cell repertoires in COVID-19 (dated by TCRdb to 2020 to 2022). About the study as a whole: Samples from collaborators originated in the United States, Italy and Spain and spanned both the acute and convalescent phases of COVID-19. The samples were drawn from the first 160 participants of the ongoing ImmuneRACE study and from 1,254 subjects provided by 6 global collaborators. Subjects who had been exposed to COVID-19, were actively infected with it, or had recovered from it provided the deeply sampled blood TCRbeta repertoires that made up the dataset. The repertoires were released in a freely available public database meant as a resource for research on the immune response to SARS-CoV-2. The material from the prospective study consisted of cDNA or gDNA derived from T cells, B-cell-depleted T cells, or PBMCs. A de-identified subject ID, COVID-19 status, age in years and sex were almost always included in the sample metadata. Where HLA class I and class II types were available, the types were taken from metadata supplied by the sample provider, not from assay-based typing.

Taken from the germline V gene, the CDR1 and CDR2 loops are KGHDR and SFDVKD. V is cut by 6 bases and J by 3 bases, and the space between the germline ends is 10 bases. Taken from cysteine to phenylalanine, the CDR3 has 13 residues. Only CDR3 DNA is held: 39 bases, read in frame from base 1. Each collaborating institution followed its own protocols to collect whole blood in K2EDTA tubes. For TCRbeta analysis, collaborators shipped samples as frozen whole blood, isolated PBMCs, or DNA extracted from either of those sample types. The immunoSEQ Assay, a bias-controlled multiplex PCR, was used to amplify TCRbeta CDR3 regions from genomic DNA. The paper's data handling went like this. Within the assay, amplification of reference gene primers was used to estimate how many nucleated cells each sample contained. To quantify the absolute abundance of each unique TCRbeta CDR3 rearrangement, sequence reads were collapsed and filtered. For each sample, productive Simpson clonality was calculated as the square root of Simpson's diversity index over productive rearrangements. The immuneACCESS repertoire file appears here via TCRdb, limited to in-frame rearrangements. These files lack a portion of the clones; in checked studies, under half of the deficit traces to unresolved V genes, and the cause of the others is not known. Clone size and V and J calls were adopted from that table, with D and trimming inferred from the DNA. This sample gives 55,000 to 80,000 clones in total; 74% of them show up just once. The ten largest clones take up approximately 28% of the sample.

The paper's findings and limits, for the study overall: How much clinical and demographic metadata was included differed by source and by participant, and the metadata was provided uncurated.

Specimen: peripheral blood. The receptor was isolated from a woman of 80 years or more with acute or convalescent COVID-19. The receptor chain draws on TRBV24-1 and TRBJ1-1; the D gene lacks a confident call. This receptor carries the CDR3 CATSRGGYTEAFF. The base sequence is TGTGCCACCAGTCGGGGAGGATACACTGAAGCTTTCTTT.